These T cell receptor beta chains were read from a single sample in a study of blood T cell repertoires in COVID-19. Measured with immunoSEQ multiplex PCR; TCRdb has only the in-frame clones, and not every one. The top ten clones hold 0.95% of a sample with about 200,000 clones, approximately 80% of them seen once. Sequencing was carried out using peripheral blood. The receptors originated from a man aged 55 to 69 with COVID-19, enrolled during active disease. Both conserved end residues are part of each CDR3. Each record gives: clone size, J gene, D gene, V gene, CDR3 protein, CDR3 DNA. The D gene is left open where the match is weak. Rows give clone size only sometimes, using once, few, many, or a class for an expanded clone.

>once|TRBJ1-2|TRBD1|TRBV28
CASSPPPGQGWYGYTF
TGTGCCAGCAGTCCCCCCCCGGGACAGGGTTGGTATGGCTACACCTTC
>many|TRBJ1-1|TRBD1|TRBV7-3
CASSPGQGYTVTEAFF
TGTGCCAGCAGTCCCGGACAGGGGTATACGGTCACTGAAGCTTTCTTT
>.|TRBJ1-6|.|TRBV30
CAWSVLFKDSPLHF
TGTGCCTGGAGTGTACTGTTCAAAGATTCACCCCTCCACTTT
>.|TRBJ1-5|.|TRBV19
CASTGESYQPQHF
TGTGCCAGTACTGGGGAGAGTTATCAGCCCCAGCATTTT
>.|TRBJ2-7|TRBD1|TRBV30
CAWSVPGTGLSYEQYF
TGTGCCTGGAGTGTACCCGGGACAGGGTTATCCTACGAGCAGTACTTC
>.|TRBJ1-2|.|TRBV4-1
CASSHNPGRNNYGYTF
TGCGCCAGCAGCCATAATCCAGGGCGAAATAACTATGGCTACACCTTC
>.|TRBJ1-4|TRBD1|TRBV5-6
CASSLVGTGREKLFF
TGTGCCAGCAGCTTGGTTGGGACAGGGCGTGAAAAACTGTTTTTT
>.|TRBJ1-1|.|TRBV14
CASSHSRVDAFF
TGTGCCAGCAGCCACAGCAGGGTGGACGCTTTCTTT
>.|TRBJ2-1|.|TRBV6-5
CASSYGGGRSYNEQFF
TGTGCCAGCAGTTACGGGGGGGGCCGCTCCTACAATGAGCAGTTCTTC
>.|TRBJ2-1|TRBD2|TRBV11-3
CASSDRSSGRPSYNEQFF
TGTGCCAGCAGCGACCGCTCTAGCGGGAGACCTTCCTACAATGAGCAGTTCTTC
>.|TRBJ1-4|.|TRBV2
CASSWGATNEKLFF
TGTGCCAGCAGTTGGGGGGCAACTAATGAAAAACTGTTTTTT